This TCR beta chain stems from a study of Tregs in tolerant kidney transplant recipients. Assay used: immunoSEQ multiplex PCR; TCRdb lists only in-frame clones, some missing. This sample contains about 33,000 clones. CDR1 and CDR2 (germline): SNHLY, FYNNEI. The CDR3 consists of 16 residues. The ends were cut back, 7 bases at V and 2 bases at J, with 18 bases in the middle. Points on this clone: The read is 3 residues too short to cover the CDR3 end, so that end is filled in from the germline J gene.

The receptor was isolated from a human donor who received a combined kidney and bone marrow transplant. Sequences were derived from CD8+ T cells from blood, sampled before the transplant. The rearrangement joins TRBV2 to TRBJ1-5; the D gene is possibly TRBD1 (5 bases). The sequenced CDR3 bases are TGTGCCAGCACTGGTCCTGGGGGGGATGGCAATCAGCCC. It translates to CASTGPGGDGNQP. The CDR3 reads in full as CASTGPGGDGNQPQHF. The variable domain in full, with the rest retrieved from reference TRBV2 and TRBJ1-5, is EPEVTQTPSHQVTQMGQEVILRCVPISNHLYFYWYRQILGQKVEFLVSFYNNEISEKSEIFDDQFSVERPDGSNFTLKIRSTKLEDSAMYFCASTGPGGDGNQPQHFGDGTRLSIL.